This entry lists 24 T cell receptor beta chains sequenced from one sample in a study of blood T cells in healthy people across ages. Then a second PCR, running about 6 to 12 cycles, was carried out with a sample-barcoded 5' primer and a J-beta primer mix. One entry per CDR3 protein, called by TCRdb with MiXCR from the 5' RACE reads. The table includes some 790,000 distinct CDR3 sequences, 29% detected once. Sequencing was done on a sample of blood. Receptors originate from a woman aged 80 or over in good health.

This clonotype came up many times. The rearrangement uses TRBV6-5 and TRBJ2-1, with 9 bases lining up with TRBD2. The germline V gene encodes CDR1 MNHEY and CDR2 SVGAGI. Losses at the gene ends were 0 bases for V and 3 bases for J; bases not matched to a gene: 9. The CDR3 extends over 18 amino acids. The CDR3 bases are TGTGCCAGCAGTTACTCAGGGGGGCTAGCGGGGTTCTACAATGAGCAGTTCTTC. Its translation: CASSYSGGLAGFYNEQFF.

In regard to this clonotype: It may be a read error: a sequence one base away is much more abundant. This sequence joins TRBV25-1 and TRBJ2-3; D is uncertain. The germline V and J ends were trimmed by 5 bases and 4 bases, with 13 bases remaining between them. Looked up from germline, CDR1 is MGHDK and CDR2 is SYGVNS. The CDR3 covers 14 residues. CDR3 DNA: TGTGCCAGCAGTCGAACCTCAATTCCAGATACGCAGTATTTT. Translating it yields CASSRTSIPDTQYF.

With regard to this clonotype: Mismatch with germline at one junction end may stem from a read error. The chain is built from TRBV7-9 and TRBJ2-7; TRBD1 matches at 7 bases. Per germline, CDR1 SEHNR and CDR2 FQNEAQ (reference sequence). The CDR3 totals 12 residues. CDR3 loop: CASGLDREKQYF. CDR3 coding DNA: TGTGCCAGCGGCTTAGACAGGGAAAAGCAGTACTTC.

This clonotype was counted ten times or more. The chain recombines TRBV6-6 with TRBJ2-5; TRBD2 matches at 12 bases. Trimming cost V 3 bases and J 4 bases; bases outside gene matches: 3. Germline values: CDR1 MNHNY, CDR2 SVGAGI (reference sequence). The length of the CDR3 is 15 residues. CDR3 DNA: TGTGCCAGCAGTTATCTAGCGGGGGGGCGAGAGACCCAGTACTTC. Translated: CASSYLAGGRETQYF.

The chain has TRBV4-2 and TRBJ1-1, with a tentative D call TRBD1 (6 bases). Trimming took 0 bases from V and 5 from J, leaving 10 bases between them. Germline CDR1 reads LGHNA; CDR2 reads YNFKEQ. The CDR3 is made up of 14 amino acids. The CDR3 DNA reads TGTGCCAGCAGCCAAGACAGGGGATGGACTGAAGCTTTCTTT. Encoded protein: CASSQDRGWTEAFF.

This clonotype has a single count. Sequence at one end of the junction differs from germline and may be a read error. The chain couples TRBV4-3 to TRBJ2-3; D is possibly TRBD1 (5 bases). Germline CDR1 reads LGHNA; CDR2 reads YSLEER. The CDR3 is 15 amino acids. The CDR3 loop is CASSQQGAGTDMQYF. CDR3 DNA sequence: TGCGCCAGCAGCCAACAGGGTGCCGGCACAGATATGCAGTATTTT.

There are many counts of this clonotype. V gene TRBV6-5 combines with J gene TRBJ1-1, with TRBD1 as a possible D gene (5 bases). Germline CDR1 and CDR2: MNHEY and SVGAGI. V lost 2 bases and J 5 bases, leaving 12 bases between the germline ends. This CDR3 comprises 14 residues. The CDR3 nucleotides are TGTGCCAGCAGTTACGGGACCCGAAGAACTGAAGCTTTCTTT. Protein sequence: CASSYGTRRTEAFF.

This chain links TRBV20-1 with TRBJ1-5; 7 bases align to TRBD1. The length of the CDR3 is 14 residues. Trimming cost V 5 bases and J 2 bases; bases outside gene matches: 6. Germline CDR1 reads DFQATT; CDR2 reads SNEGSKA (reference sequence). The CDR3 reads CSAADRAGNQPQHF. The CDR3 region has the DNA TGCAGTGCTGCAGACAGGGCCGGCAATCAGCCCCAGCATTTT.

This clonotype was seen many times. The CDR3 bases are TGTGCCAGCAGCTCGGACAAGGCGATAAGCTACGAGCAGTACTTC. It is translated as CASSSDKAISYEQYF. The chain employs TRBV7-2 and TRBJ2-7, with a weak D call TRBD1 (5 bases). The V and J ends lost 4 bases and 3 bases respectively, with 16 bases between them. Germline CDR1 SGHTA, CDR2 FQGNSA. The CDR3 runs to 15 residues. Full variable domain (missing parts from reference TRBV7-2 and TRBJ2-7): GAGVSQSPSNKVTEKGKDVELRCDPISGHTALYWYRQSLGQGLEFLIYFQGNSAPDKSGLPSDRFSAERTGGSVSTLTIQRTQQEDSAVYLCASSSDKAISYEQYFGPGTRLTVT.

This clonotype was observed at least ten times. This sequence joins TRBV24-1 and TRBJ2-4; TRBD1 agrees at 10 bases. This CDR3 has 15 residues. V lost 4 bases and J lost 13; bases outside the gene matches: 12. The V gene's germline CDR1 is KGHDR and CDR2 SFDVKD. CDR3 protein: CATSDPRQGAWEQYF. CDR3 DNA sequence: TGTGCCACCAGTGACCCGAGACAGGGGGCTTGGGAGCAGTACTTC.

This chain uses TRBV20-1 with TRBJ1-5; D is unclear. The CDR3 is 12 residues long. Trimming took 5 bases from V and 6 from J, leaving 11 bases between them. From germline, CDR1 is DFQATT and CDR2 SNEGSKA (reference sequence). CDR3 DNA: TGCAGTGCTCGTGTTGCGGGTCAGCCCCAGCATTTT. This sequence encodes CSARVAGQPQHF.

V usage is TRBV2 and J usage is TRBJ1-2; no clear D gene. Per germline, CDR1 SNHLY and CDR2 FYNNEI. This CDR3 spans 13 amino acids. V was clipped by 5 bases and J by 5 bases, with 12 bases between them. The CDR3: CASSPQQRYGYTF. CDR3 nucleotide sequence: TGTGCCAGCAGTCCCCAACAGCGTTATGGCTACACCTTC.

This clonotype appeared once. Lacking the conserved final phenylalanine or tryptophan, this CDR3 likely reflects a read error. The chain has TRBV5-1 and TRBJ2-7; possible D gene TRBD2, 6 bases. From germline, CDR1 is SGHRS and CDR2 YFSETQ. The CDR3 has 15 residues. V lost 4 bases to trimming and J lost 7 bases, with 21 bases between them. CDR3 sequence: CASSPDVTRNNEQYL. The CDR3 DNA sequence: TGCGCCAGCAGCCCCGACGTGACTAGGAACAATGAGCAGTACTTA.

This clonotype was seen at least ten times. The CDR3 reads CASSNSGTLSIGGYTF. For the CDR3, the DNA is TGCGCCAGCAGCAATTCCGGGACTCTCAGTATTGGGGGCTACACCTTC. The J gene is TRBJ1-2, the V gene TRBV5-1; a possible D gene is TRBD1 (5 bases). This CDR3 has 16 residues. Germline V gives CDR1 SGHRS, CDR2 YFSETQ. V shed 4 bases and J shed 8 bases, with 24 bases lying between them.

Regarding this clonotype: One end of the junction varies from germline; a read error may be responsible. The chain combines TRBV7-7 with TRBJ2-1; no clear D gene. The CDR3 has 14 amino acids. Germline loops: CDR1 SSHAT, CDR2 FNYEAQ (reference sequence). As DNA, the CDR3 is TGTGCTAGCAGCTTATTAGGTGATCCACATGAGCGGTTCTTC. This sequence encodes CASSLLGDPHERFF.

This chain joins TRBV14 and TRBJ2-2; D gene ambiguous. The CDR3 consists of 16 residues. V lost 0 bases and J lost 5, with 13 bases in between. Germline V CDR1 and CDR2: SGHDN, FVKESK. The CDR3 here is CASSQDGYRPTGELFF. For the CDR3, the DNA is TGTGCCAGCAGCCAAGATGGGTACAGACCTACCGGGGAGCTGTTTTTT.

As DNA, the CDR3 is TGTGCCAGCAGCCAAGGAATCGGGCAGAGACAGTACTTC. Its protein product is CASSQGIGQRQYF. This chain uses TRBV7-9 with TRBJ2-5; no firm D call. Germline V lookup: CDR1 SEHNR, CDR2 FQNEAQ (reference sequence). Trimming left V 5 bases short and J 11 bases short, with 18 bases between. The CDR3 extends over 13 amino acids.

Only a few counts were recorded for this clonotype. The CDR3 here is CASSLIGTLGPDTQYF. The CDR3 coding sequence is TGTGCCAGCAGCTTGATTGGGACCCTGGGCCCAGATACGCAGTATTTT. The chain uses TRBV7-9 and TRBJ2-3; D is tentatively TRBD1 or TRBD2 (5 bases each). Trimming removed 3 bases at V and 4 bases at J, with 17 bases between. Germline CDR1 SEHNR, CDR2 FQNEAQ (reference sequence). CDR3 length: 16 residues. Complete variable domain (other parts from reference TRBV7-9 and TRBJ2-3): DTGVSQNPRHKITKRGQNVTFRCDPISEHNRLYWYRQTLGQGPEFLTYFQNEAQLEKSRLLSDRFSAERPKGSFSTLEIQRTEQGDSAMYLCASSLIGTLGPDTQYFGPGTRLTVL.

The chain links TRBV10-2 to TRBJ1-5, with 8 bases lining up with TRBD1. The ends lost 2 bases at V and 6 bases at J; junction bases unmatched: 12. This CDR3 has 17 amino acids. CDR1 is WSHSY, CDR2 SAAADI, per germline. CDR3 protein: CASSEPAQGARGQPQHF. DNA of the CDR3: TGCGCCAGCAGTGAGCCAGCCCAGGGGGCGCGAGGTCAGCCCCAGCATTTT.

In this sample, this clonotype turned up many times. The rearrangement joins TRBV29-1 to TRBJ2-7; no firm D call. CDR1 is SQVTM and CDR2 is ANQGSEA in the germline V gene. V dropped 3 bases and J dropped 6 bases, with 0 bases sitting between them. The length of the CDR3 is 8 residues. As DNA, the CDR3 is TGCAGCGTTGACGAGCAGTACTTC. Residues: CSVDEQYF.

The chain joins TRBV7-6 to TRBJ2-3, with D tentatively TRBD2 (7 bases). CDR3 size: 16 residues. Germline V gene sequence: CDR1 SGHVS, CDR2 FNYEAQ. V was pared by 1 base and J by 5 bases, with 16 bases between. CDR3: CASSLEGRGAIDTQYF. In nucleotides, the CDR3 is TGTGCCAGCAGCTTAGAAGGCCGGGGGGCCATAGATACGCAGTATTTT.

The CDR3 coding sequence is TGTGCCATCAGTGAGTCCTTCTCGAATAGTGTGGGGCGTGAGCAGTACTTC. Protein: CAISESFSNSVGREQYF. The chain is built from TRBV10-3 and TRBJ2-7; the D gene is possibly TRBD1 (5 bases). CDR3 size: 17 residues. The germline gives CDR1 ENHRY, CDR2 SYGVKD. The V end lost 0 bases, the J end lost 7 bases, and 22 bases lay between the germline ends.

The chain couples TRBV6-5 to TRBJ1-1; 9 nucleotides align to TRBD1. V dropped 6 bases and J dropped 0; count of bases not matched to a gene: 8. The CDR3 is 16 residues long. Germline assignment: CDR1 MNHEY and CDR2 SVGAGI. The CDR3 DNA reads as TGTGCCAGCAGCCGCCAGGACAGGGGAATGAACACTGAAGCTTTCTTT. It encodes CASSRQDRGMNTEAFF.

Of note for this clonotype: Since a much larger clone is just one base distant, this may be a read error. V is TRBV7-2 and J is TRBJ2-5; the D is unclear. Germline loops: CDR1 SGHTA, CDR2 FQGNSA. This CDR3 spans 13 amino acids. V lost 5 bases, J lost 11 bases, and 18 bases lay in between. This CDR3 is CASSAAVVQEQYF. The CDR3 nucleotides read TGTGCCAGCAGCGCCGCCGTCGTGCAGGAGCAGTACTTC.